This T cell receptor (beta chain) comes out of a study of OX40 agonist ivuxolimab in advanced cancers. Study summary: All patients had ivuxolimab intravenously every 2 weeks at 0.01 to 10 mg/kg. Among those enrolled, mean age was approximately 62 years (range 23 to 79) and approximately 83% were male. The study, taken as a whole, reports: Some nonresponders likewise displayed low normalized T-cell clonal expansion.

Exclusion of a patient followed from autoimmune disease history or systemic immunosuppression. Profiling relied on immunoSEQ multiplex PCR, and the TCRdb table lists in-frame clones only, not all of them. The sample carries some 12,000 clones, 79% recorded once. This clone has just one count. Its specificity is not known. Germline CDR1 reads MRHNA; CDR2 reads SNTAGT. The junction had 8 bases not matched to a gene; V was cut back by 3 bases and J by 4 bases. This CDR3 is built from 16 residues. The J gene is TRBJ2-3, the V gene TRBV6-4; TRBD2 aligns across 9 bases. The sequencing used CD4+ or CD8+ T cells sorted from blood, collected in a trial of the OX40 agonist ivuxolimab. The TCR sequence derives from an adult with an advanced solid tumor such as melanoma, head and neck, liver or kidney cancer. The CDR3 DNA sequence: TGTGCCAGCAGTGAGGGTAGCGGGGGATCGGCAGATACGCAGTATTTT. Translating it yields CASSEGSGGSADTQYF.